Listed below are T cell receptor beta chains from one sample, sequenced in a study of blood T cell repertoires in COVID-19. Measured with immunoSEQ multiplex PCR; TCRdb has only the in-frame clones, and not every one. The sample includes tens of thousands of clones, roughly 82% of them seen just once. The material sequenced was peripheral blood. These receptors were collected from an elderly woman with acute or convalescent COVID-19. The CDR3 runs from the conserved cysteine through the conserved F or W. The D gene is left open where the match is weak. The size of a clone is reported for some rows only, either as once, few or many, or as a class for expanded clones.

cdr3_length	d_call	v_call	clone_size	j_call	cdr3_nt	cdr3_aa
17	TRBD2	TRBV3-1/TRBV3-2	NA	TRBJ2-3	TGTGCCAGCAGCCTCCTGGGGGCTAGCGGGGGAGTAGATACGCAGTATTTT	CASSLLGASGGVDTQYF
16	TRBD2	TRBV20-1	NA	TRBJ2-5	TGCAGTGCTAGTCCCCTAGCGGGGGGCCGGGAAGAGACCCAGTACTTC	CSASPLAGGREETQYF
14	NA	TRBV19	NA	TRBJ2-3	TGTGCCAGTAGTATTCAGGGGGGCCTCGGGGCACTTGCTTTT	CASSIQGGLGALAF
14	NA	TRBV28	once	TRBJ2-7	TGTGCCAGCAGTTCACCCCCTACCCGTCGTGAGCAGTACTTC	CASSSPPTRREQYF
13	NA	TRBV18	NA	TRBJ2-1	TGTGCCAGCTCACCACCGGGCGCAAATGAGCAGTTCTTC	CASSPPGANEQFF
15	TRBD2	TRBV27	few	TRBJ2-7	TGTGCCAGCAGTCCGCGACTAGCGGTGATCTACGAGCAGTACTTC	CASSPRLAVIYEQYF
15	TRBD1	TRBV19	NA	TRBJ1-1	TGTGCCAGTAGTCTAGACAGGGCCGAGAACACTGAAGCTTTCTTT	CASSLDRAENTEAFF
16	TRBD2	TRBV5-6	NA	TRBJ2-3	TGTGCCAGCAGCCTCACTAGCGGGGGCCGCACGGATACGCAGTATTTT	CASSLTSGGRTDTQYF
15	NA	TRBV21-1	NA	TRBJ2-2	TGTGCCAGCAGCAAAGCCCAGGGGCGAACCGGGGAGCTGTTTTTT	CASSKAQGRTGELFF
14	NA	TRBV3-1/TRBV3-2	NA	TRBJ1-1	TGTGCCAGCAGCCAAGTGCTTGGGCCCACTGAAGCTTTCTTT	CASSQVLGPTEAFF
13	NA	TRBV11-2	NA	TRBJ1-1	TGTGCCAGCAGCCCAGGGTTGGGCACTGAAGCTTTCTTT	CASSPGLGTEAFF
16	NA	TRBV6-2/TRBV6-3	NA	TRBJ1-1	TGTGCCAGCAGTTACAAACTCGGCGGTTTGGACACTGAAGCTTTCTTT	CASSYKLGGLDTEAFF
13	TRBD1	TRBV25-1	NA	TRBJ2-7	TGTGCCAGCCGGGACAGGGGGCTTGGCGAGCAGTACTTC	CASRDRGLGEQYF
14	NA	TRBV9	NA	TRBJ1-1	TGTGCCAGCAGCGTTGGCAGTTTGAACACTGAAGCTTTCTTT	CASSVGSLNTEAFF
13	NA	TRBV5-1	NA	TRBJ1-2	TGCGCCAGCAGCTTGGGCCCTGTCAGAGGCTACACCTTC	CASSLGPVRGYTF
14	NA	TRBV6-5	NA	TRBJ1-1	TGTGCCAGCAGGCCAGGGGTTTTGGACACTGAAGCTTTCTTT	CASRPGVLDTEAFF
13	NA	TRBV9	few	TRBJ2-1	TGTGCCAGCAGCCCCCGACAAATTGGCGAGCAGTTCTTC	CASSPRQIGEQFF
19	TRBD1	TRBV18	NA	TRBJ1-1	TGTGCCAGCTCACCTTTATACGGACAGGGGGCACAGTTGAACACTGAAGCTTTCTTT	CASSPLYGQGAQLNTEAFF
17	TRBD1	TRBV19	NA	TRBJ1-1	TGTGCCAGTAGCACTGAGTTGGGGACAGGGAGGAACACTGAAGCTTTCTTT	CASSTELGTGRNTEAFF
17	NA	TRBV6-6	NA	TRBJ1-2	TGTGCCAGCAGTCTCCTACGGAGGGAGATCAGAAACTATGGCTACACCTTC	CASSLLRREIRNYGYTF
15	NA	TRBV6-5	NA	TRBJ1-2	TGTGCCAGCAGACCCGGGGGGGCTAAATCTTATGGCTACACCTTC	CASRPGGAKSYGYTF
17	NA	TRBV28	NA	TRBJ1-3	TGTGCCAGCAGTTTGCGCCCGAGTAGCCTCTCTGGAAACACCATATATTTT	CASSLRPSSLSGNTIYF
15	TRBD1	TRBV4-1	few	TRBJ1-2	TGCGCCAGCAGCCCAAACGACAGGGACCGCGGGGGCTACACCTTC	CASSPNDRDRGGYTF
14	NA	TRBV5-1	NA	TRBJ2-1	TGCGCCAGCAGGCCGGGACCCCGGGAGTATGAGCAGTTCTTC	CASRPGPREYEQFF
15	TRBD1	TRBV18	NA	TRBJ2-5	TGTGCCAGCTCACCATCAGACAGGGCGTGGGAGACCCAGTACTTC	CASSPSDRAWETQYF
12	NA	TRBV6-5	once	TRBJ1-1	TGTGCCAGCCAGGGTTGGGTTCCTGAAGCTTTCTTT	CASQGWVPEAFF
13	TRBD2	TRBV10-3	once	TRBJ2-3	TGTGCCATCGGACTAGCGGGCACAGATACGCAGTATTTT	CAIGLAGTDTQYF
15	TRBD2	TRBV9	NA	TRBJ2-3	TGTGCCAGCAGCGTAGGAACTAGCGGCACAGATACGCAGTATTTT	CASSVGTSGTDTQYF
16	TRBD2	TRBV5-1	once	TRBJ2-1	TGCGCCAGCAGCTGGGCCGGGACTAGCGGGACGGGTGAGCAGTTCTTC	CASSWAGTSGTGEQFF
16	NA	TRBV18	NA	TRBJ1-1	TGTGCCAGCTCACCACCGACAAACACCAAGAACACTGAAGCTTTCTTT	CASSPPTNTKNTEAFF
14	NA	TRBV6-4	NA	TRBJ1-1	TGTGCCAGCAGACCGGAGGTGGGAAACACTGAAGCTTTCTTT	CASRPEVGNTEAFF
15	TRBD1	TRBV2	NA	TRBJ1-4	TGTGCCAGCAGTGGACAGGGCTTGGTTAATGAAAAACTGTTTTTT	CASSGQGLVNEKLFF
15	TRBD2	TRBV6-5	once	TRBJ2-5	TGTGCCAGCAGTTACTCACCTAGCGGCCAAGAGACCCAGTACTTC	CASSYSPSGQETQYF
18	TRBD2	TRBV11-2	NA	TRBJ2-1	TGTGCCAGCAGCTCCCCATGGCTAGCGGGGGGGAATTACAATGAGCAGTTCTTC	CASSSPWLAGGNYNEQFF
15	TRBD1	TRBV19	NA	TRBJ1-5	TGTGCCAGTAGTATGGACAGGGCAAGATATCAGCCCCAGCATTTT	CASSMDRARYQPQHF
16	TRBD1	TRBV23-1	NA	TRBJ1-5	TGCGCCAGCAGTCAACTAGACAGGGAGTTTCGTAAGCCCCAGCATTTT	CASSQLDREFRKPQHF
14	NA	TRBV5-1	few	TRBJ2-1	TGCGCCAGCAGCTTGGAGCGGTTTGGCGATAAGCAGTTCTTC	CASSLERFGDKQFF
14	TRBD1	TRBV6-5	NA	TRBJ1-2	TGTGCCACTCACTTGACAGGGGGAAACTATGGCTACACCTTC	CATHLTGGNYGYTF
19	NA	TRBV27	NA	TRBJ2-1	TGTGCCAGCAGTCCCCTATGGGAAACGTTAGCGCTCTCCTACAATGAGCAGTTCTTC	CASSPLWETLALSYNEQFF
16	TRBD1	TRBV27	NA	TRBJ2-1	TGTGCCAGCAGTTTCGACCGGGACAGGGGTTCTAGTGAGCAGTTCTTC	CASSFDRDRGSSEQFF
13	NA	TRBV12-3/TRBV12-4	NA	TRBJ2-4	TGTGCCAGCAGCTCCGGAGGAAAAAACATTCAGTACTTC	CASSSGGKNIQYF
11	NA	TRBV24-1	NA	TRBJ2-2	TGTGCCACCAAAGGGGCCGGGGAGCTGTTTTTT	CATKGAGELFF
14	TRBD2	TRBV19	NA	TRBJ2-1	TGTGCCAGTAATGGGGGGGGGACCTACAATGAGCAGTTCTTC	CASNGGGTYNEQFF
17	TRBD1	TRBV27	NA	TRBJ1-1	TGTGCCAGCAGTTTAACCTACCCCTGGACAGGGAACACTGAAGCTTTCTTT	CASSLTYPWTGNTEAFF
15	TRBD2	TRBV10-3	NA	TRBJ2-1	TGTGCCATCAGTCTTGGGGGGGGTCGGTACAATGAGCAGTTCTTC	CAISLGGGRYNEQFF
16	NA	TRBV5-1	NA	TRBJ1-4	TGCGCCAGCAGCTTGGGGGCCGTTCCAACTAATGAAAAACTGTTTTTT	CASSLGAVPTNEKLFF
16	TRBD1	TRBV9	NA	TRBJ2-5	TGTGCCAGCAGCACTCCCAGGACAGGGGGTGGAGAGACCCAGTACTTC	CASSTPRTGGGETQYF
15	NA	TRBV2	NA	TRBJ1-3	TGTGCCAGCAGCCGGGAATCCATCTCTGGAAACACCATATATTTT	CASSRESISGNTIYF
14	NA	TRBV3-1/TRBV3-2	NA	TRBJ1-1	TGTGCCAGCAGCCAAGGACTTATGAACACTGAAGCTTTCTTT	CASSQGLMNTEAFF
17	TRBD1	TRBV7-3	NA	TRBJ1-5	TGTGCCAGCAGCTCCCGGGACAGGGAGAGCAGCAATCAGCCCCAGCATTTT	CASSSRDRESSNQPQHF
12	NA	TRBV5-8	NA	TRBJ1-4	TGTGCCAGCAGCTTGGCCCGGGGGAGACTGTTTTTT	CASSLARGRLFF
14	NA	TRBV25-1	once	TRBJ1-2	TGTGCCAGCAGTGAAGGAGCAGGGATATATGGCTACACCTTC	CASSEGAGIYGYTF